A selection of T cell receptor beta chains follows, all from one sample in a study of early T cells in non-severe SARS-CoV-2 infection. TCRdb re-called the 5' RACE reads through MiXCR, storing one row per CDR3 protein. The data hold about 69,000 distinct CDR3 sequences, with about 4.6% observed a single time. Source: whole blood, taken at baseline. All receptors come from an adult who was a healthcare worker with PCR-confirmed SARS-CoV-2 infection or an uninfected control (not recorded which). The donor label of this sample is uncertain. Each CDR3 is given with its conserved first and last residue. D genes are given only for firm matches. Clone size appears in some rows only: once, few, many, or a class for an expanded clone.

. TRBJ1-2 15 many TRBV4-1 CASSQGIRAHYGYTF TGCGCCAGCAGCCAAGGGATACGGGCTCACTATGGCTACACCTTC
TRBD2 TRBJ2-5 17 . TRBV28 CASSPPRFAGDQETQYF TGTGCCAGCAGCCCTCCCCGGTTCGCGGGGGACCAAGAGACCCAGTACTTC
. TRBJ1-1 12 many TRBV27 CASSKEGLEAFF TGTGCCAGCAGCAAGGAGGGCCTTGAAGCTTTCTTT
TRBD1 TRBJ2-5 13 . TRBV12-3/TRBV12-4 CASRLTGEETQYF TGTGCCAGCAGGCTGACAGGGGAAGAGACCCAGTACTTC
. TRBJ1-2 12 few TRBV19 CATRDGNYGYTF TGTGCCACCCGGGACGGTAACTATGGCTACACCTTC
. TRBJ1-6 16 many TRBV6-2/TRBV6-3 CASSSGPGRYNSPLHF TGTGCCAGCAGTTCAGGACCGGGACGGTATAATTCACCCCTCCACTTT
. TRBJ1-1 13 few TRBV14 CASSQDRAGSAFF TGTGCCAGCAGCCAAGATAGGGCAGGGAGCGCTTTTTTT
. TRBJ2-3 16 many TRBV20-1 CSASDPRDPFSDTQYF TGCAGTGCTAGCGACCCCCGGGACCCATTCTCAGATACGCAGTATTTT
. TRBJ2-3 12 . TRBV12-3/TRBV12-4 CASSRAQGTQYF TGTGCCAGCAGCAGAGCGCAGGGTACGCAGTATTTT
. TRBJ2-7 14 few TRBV6-1 CASSGVGHDYEQYF TGTGCCAGCAGTGGCGTGGGACACGACTACGAGCAGTACTTC
. TRBJ2-6 15 few TRBV6-2/TRBV6-3 CASSLRNSGANVLTF TGTGCCAGCAGCCTCAGGAACTCTGGGGCCAACGTCCTGACTTTC
. TRBJ2-5 13 . TRBV19 CASSPDNGETQYF TGTGCCAGTAGCCCGGACAACGGGGAGACCCAGTACTTC
. TRBJ2-3 15 . TRBV10-3 CAIRDGRGVADTQYF TGTGCCATTCGCGACGGGCGCGGGGTGGCAGATACGCAGTATTTT
. TRBJ2-7 16 . TRBV19 CASSTRGGASSYEQYF TGTGCCAGTAGTACCCGAGGGGGGGCGAGCTCCTACGAGCAGTACTTC
TRBD2 TRBJ2-3 14 many TRBV20-1 CSARLAGDTDTQYF TGCAGTGCCAGACTAGCGGGGGACACAGATACGCAGTATTTT
. TRBJ2-1 14 few TRBV6-1 CASGSKSSYNEQFF TGTGCCAGCGGCTCCAAGAGCTCCTACAATGAGCAGTTCTTC
TRBD1 TRBJ2-1 15 many TRBV7-8 CASSPRGQGRHEQFF TGTGCCAGCAGCCCCCGGGGACAGGGGAGGCATGAGCAGTTCTTC
TRBD1 TRBJ2-1 14 few TRBV11-1 CASSSDRVRPEQFF TGTGCCAGCAGCTCCGACAGGGTCCGCCCTGAGCAGTTCTTC
. TRBJ2-5 12 many TRBV29-1 CSVSDSSETQYF TGCAGCGTCTCCGACAGCAGTGAGACCCAGTACTTC
. TRBJ2-2 12 many TRBV5-6 CASSLDTGELFF TGTGCCAGCAGCTTGGATACCGGGGAGCTGTTTTTT
. TRBJ1-1 13 . TRBV7-2 CASSLERGSEAFF TGTGCCAGCAGCTTAGAGAGGGGCTCTGAAGCTTTCTTT
TRBD1 TRBJ1-5 15 many TRBV6-5 CASSTRGGGNQPQHF TGTGCCAGCAGTACCAGGGGGGGTGGAAATCAGCCCCAGCATTTT
TRBD1 TRBJ1-5 15 . TRBV6-6 CASTATGGNNQPQHF TGTGCCAGCACCGCGACAGGGGGTAACAATCAGCCCCAGCATTTT
. TRBJ1-6 14 many TRBV7-9 CASSTQSENSPLHF TGTGCCAGCAGCACCCAGTCGGAGAATTCACCCCTCCACTTT
. TRBJ2-2 12 many TRBV11-2 CASSLGTGELFF TGTGCCAGCAGCTTAGGCACCGGGGAGCTGTTTTTT
. TRBJ2-6 15 few TRBV11-2 CASSRHSSGANVLTF TGTGCCAGCAGCCGCCATAGCTCTGGGGCCAACGTCCTGACTTTC
TRBD2 TRBJ2-7 16 many TRBV4-3 CASSLSPSGGAGEQYF TGCGCCAGCAGCCTTTCTCCTAGCGGGGGGGCCGGGGAGCAGTACTTC
. TRBJ2-3 16 . TRBV7-8 CASSLVNRVGTDTQYF TGTGCCAGCAGCTTAGTGAACAGGGTGGGCACAGATACGCAGTATTTT
TRBD1 TRBJ2-5 15 . TRBV6-5 CASSYSPGGTETQYF TGTGCCAGCAGTTACTCCCCAGGGGGCACTGAGACCCAGTACTTC
. TRBJ2-5 15 many TRBV5-1 CASSFVMTGQETQYF TGCGCCAGCAGCTTCGTGATGACAGGCCAAGAGACCCAGTACTTC
. TRBJ2-7 13 few TRBV6-2/TRBV6-3 CASSPTERGEQYF TGTGCCAGCAGTCCTACTGAGAGGGGCGAGCAGTACTTC
. TRBJ2-7 12 many TRBV29-1 CSVEDPGQGQYF TGCAGCGTTGAAGATCCGGGACAAGGGCAGTACTTC
TRBD1 TRBJ2-7 12 . TRBV10-3 CAIRGQGFSQYF TGTGCCATCAGGGGACAGGGGTTTAGTCAGTACTTC
TRBD1 TRBJ2-7 12 few TRBV29-1 CSVAWDSYEQYF TGCAGCGTTGCATGGGACAGCTACGAGCAGTACTTC
TRBD1 TRBJ1-6 13 many TRBV30 CAWNRDRNSPLHF TGTGCCTGGAACCGGGACAGAAATTCACCCCTCCACTTT
. TRBJ1-6 19 many TRBV15 CATSRDLILTATRNSPLHF TGTGCCACCAGCAGAGATCTTATTTTGACTGCCACTCGTAATTCACCCCTCCACTTT
TRBD1 TRBJ2-7 14 . TRBV27 CASSRDRGPYEQYF TGTGCCAGCAGCCGGGACAGGGGGCCCTACGAGCAGTACTTC
. TRBJ1-1 12 many TRBV6-1 CASKSWNTEAFF TGTGCCAGCAAAAGCTGGAACACTGAAGCTTTCTTT
. TRBJ1-2 15 . TRBV7-9 CASSLMGDIRYGYTF TGTGCCAGCAGCTTAATGGGAGACATTCGCTATGGCTACACCTTC
. TRBJ1-1 13 many TRBV5-6 CASSTASNTEAFF TGTGCCAGCAGCACCGCTTCGAACACTGAAGCTTTCTTT
TRBD1 TRBJ1-5 16 many TRBV3-1 CASSAGTGGLNQPQHF TGTGCCAGCAGCGCCGGGACAGGGGGCCTCAATCAGCCCCAGCATTTT
TRBD1 TRBJ2-3 17 many TRBV29-1 CSVDDPRDRGPTDTQYF TGCAGCGTTGATGACCCCCGGGACAGGGGCCCCACAGATACGCAGTATTTT
TRBD1 TRBJ1-1 13 . TRBV28 CASSDRGSAEAFF TGTGCCAGCAGTGACAGGGGTAGCGCTGAAGCTTTCTTT
. TRBJ2-2 16 few TRBV5-1 CASSLNTGQNTGELFF TGCGCCAGCAGCTTGAACACAGGACAGAACACCGGGGAGCTGTTTTTT
TRBD2 TRBJ2-7 15 few TRBV9 CASSTGLAGSYEQYF TGTGCCAGCAGCACCGGACTAGCGGGGTCCTACGAGCAGTACTTC
TRBD1 TRBJ1-5 16 few TRBV15 CATSRAGTGGVKPQHF TGTGCCACCAGCAGAGCCGGGACAGGGGGCGTTAAGCCCCAGCATTTT
TRBD2 TRBJ2-3 17 many TRBV9 CASSPYGSGGLTDTQYF TGTGCCAGCAGCCCTTATGGTAGCGGGGGTCTCACAGATACGCAGTATTTT
. TRBJ1-1 13 many TRBV29-1 CSVERQGGTEAFF TGCAGCGTTGAAAGGCAGGGAGGGACTGAAGCTTTCTTT
. TRBJ1-5 13 few TRBV27 CASSFFGPQPQHF TGTGCCAGCAGTTTTTTCGGCCCTCAGCCCCAGCATTTT
TRBD2 TRBJ2-3 16 many TRBV6-2/TRBV6-3 CASRSWRGESTDTQYF TGTGCCAGCAGATCCTGGCGGGGGGAAAGCACAGATACGCAGTATTTT
TRBD2 TRBJ2-7 14 few TRBV20-1 CSARTGLATYEQYF TGCAGTGCTAGGACCGGACTAGCCACCTACGAGCAGTACTTC
. TRBJ2-3 14 many TRBV5-6 CASSSLQGTDTQYF TGTGCCAGCAGCTCCTTACAGGGAACAGATACGCAGTATTTT
. TRBJ2-1 14 many TRBV6-6 CASSYRELNNEQFF TGTGCCAGCAGTTACCGGGAGCTCAACAATGAGCAGTTCTTC
TRBD2 TRBJ2-1 15 few TRBV11-2 CASSLVGGGPDEQFF TGTGCCAGCAGCTTAGTAGGCGGGGGTCCCGATGAGCAGTTCTTC
TRBD2 TRBJ2-7 15 many TRBV12-3/TRBV12-4 CASSRTSGDTYEQYF TGTGCCAGCAGTCGGACTAGCGGGGATACCTACGAGCAGTACTTC